What follows describes a single T cell receptor (beta chain). No antigen is known for it. These data belong to a study of identical twins. Regarding the study as a whole: Invariant T cells like MAIT and iNKT could partly confound the zero-insertion analyses.

TCRdb recomputed calls from the 5' RACE reads with MiXCR, one row per CDR3 protein. In the table there are about 460,000 distinct CDR3 sequences, over 12% of which are singletons. These data were likewise used in another study, on yellow fever vaccine responses in identical twins.

The specimen was CD4+ T cells sorted from blood. This clonotype was obtained from a woman aged 18-29 years in good health.

The CDR3 sequence: CASSRPRGRETQYF. CDR3 coding DNA: TGTGCCAGCAGCCGACCCCGGGGGCGAGAGACCCAGTACTTC. This chain connects TRBV7-2 to TRBJ2-5, with D possibly called TRBD1 or TRBD2 (6 bases each). This CDR3 comprises 14 residues. Germline V CDR1 and CDR2: SGHTA, FQGNSA. The V and J ends lost 5 bases and 4 bases respectively, with 14 bases between them.